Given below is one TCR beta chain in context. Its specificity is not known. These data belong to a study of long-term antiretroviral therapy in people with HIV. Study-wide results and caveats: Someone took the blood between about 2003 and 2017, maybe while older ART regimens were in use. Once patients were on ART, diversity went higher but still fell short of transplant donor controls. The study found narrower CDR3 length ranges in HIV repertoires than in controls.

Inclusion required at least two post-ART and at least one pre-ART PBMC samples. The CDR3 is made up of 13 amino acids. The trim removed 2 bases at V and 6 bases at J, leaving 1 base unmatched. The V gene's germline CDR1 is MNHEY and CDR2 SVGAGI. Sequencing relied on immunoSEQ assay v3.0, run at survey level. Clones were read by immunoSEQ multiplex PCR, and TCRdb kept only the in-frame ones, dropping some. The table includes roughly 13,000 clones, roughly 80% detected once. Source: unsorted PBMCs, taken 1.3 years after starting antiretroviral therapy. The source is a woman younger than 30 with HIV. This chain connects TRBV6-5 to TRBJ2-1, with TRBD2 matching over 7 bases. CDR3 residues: CASSYAGANEQFF. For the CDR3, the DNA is TGTGCCAGCAGTTACGCGGGAGCCAATGAGCAGTTCTTC.